These T cell receptor beta chains were read from a single sample in a study of blood T cell repertoires in COVID-19. Using immunoSEQ multiplex PCR, the repertoire was profiled, and TCRdb retains in-frame clones only, with some absent. The repertoire holds a few hundred thousand clones, with about 88% as singletons. Sequencing was done on a sample of PBMCs or T cells enriched from blood (not recorded which). These receptors all stem from a woman in her thirties or forties who had recovered from COVID-19. Each CDR3 is given with its conserved first and last residue. The order of the fields is J gene, CDR3 length, clone size, V gene, D gene, CDR3 protein, CDR3 DNA. A D gene is named only where the DNA matches it firmly. Rows give clone size only sometimes, using once, few, many, or a class for an expanded clone.

J gene: TRBJ1-1
CDR3 length: 13
clone size: .
V gene: TRBV5-1
D gene: .
CDR3 protein: CASSPDLNTEAFF
CDR3 DNA: TGCGCCAGCAGTCCGGACTTGAACACTGAAGCTTTCTTT

J gene: TRBJ1-1
CDR3 length: 16
clone size: .
V gene: TRBV18
D gene: .
CDR3 protein: CASSPALGGGNTEAFF
CDR3 DNA: TGTGCCAGCTCACCGGCCCTAGGAGGAGGGAACACTGAAGCTTTCTTT

J gene: TRBJ2-3
CDR3 length: 18
clone size: .
V gene: TRBV4-3
D gene: TRBD2
CDR3 protein: CASSQELAGLAGTDTQYF
CDR3 DNA: TGCGCCAGCAGCCAAGAACTAGCGGGACTAGCAGGCACAGATACGCAGTATTTT

J gene: TRBJ2-1
CDR3 length: 17
clone size: few
V gene: TRBV27
D gene: TRBD2
CDR3 protein: CASSLIRASGPYNEQFF
CDR3 DNA: TGTGCCAGCAGTTTAATCAGGGCTAGCGGGCCTTACAATGAGCAGTTCTTC

J gene: TRBJ2-3
CDR3 length: 16
clone size: .
V gene: TRBV5-4
D gene: TRBD2
CDR3 protein: CASSLMGLAKGDTQYF
CDR3 DNA: TGTGCCAGCAGCTTGATGGGACTAGCAAAGGGTGATACGCAGTATTTT

J gene: TRBJ1-2
CDR3 length: 13
clone size: .
V gene: TRBV3-1/TRBV3-2
D gene: .
CDR3 protein: CASSQSRVDGYTF
CDR3 DNA: TGTGCCAGCAGCCAAAGCAGGGTCGATGGCTACACCTTC

J gene: TRBJ2-1
CDR3 length: 15
clone size: .
V gene: TRBV11-2
D gene: TRBD1
CDR3 protein: CASSFDRGPYNEQFF
CDR3 DNA: TGTGCCAGCAGCTTTGACAGGGGGCCCTACAATGAGCAGTTCTTC

J gene: TRBJ2-7
CDR3 length: 16
clone size: few
V gene: TRBV7-6
D gene: TRBD2
CDR3 protein: CASSLGTSGGIYEQYF
CDR3 DNA: TGTGCCAGCAGCTTGGGGACTAGCGGGGGGATTTACGAGCAGTACTTC

J gene: TRBJ2-1
CDR3 length: 15
clone size: .
V gene: TRBV2
D gene: .
CDR3 protein: CASSGGLPSYNEQFF
CDR3 DNA: TGTGCCAGCAGTGGAGGACTTCCCTCCTACAATGAGCAGTTCTTC

J gene: TRBJ1-5
CDR3 length: 13
clone size: once
V gene: TRBV12-3/TRBV12-4
D gene: .
CDR3 protein: CASRTTGNQPQHF
CDR3 DNA: TGTGCCAGCAGAACGACGGGGAATCAGCCCCAGCATTTT

J gene: TRBJ2-2
CDR3 length: 16
clone size: .
V gene: TRBV2
D gene: TRBD2
CDR3 protein: CASSEVGGGLSGELFF
CDR3 DNA: TGTGCCAGCAGTGAGGTCGGCGGGGGACTATCCGGGGAGCTGTTTTTT

J gene: TRBJ2-1
CDR3 length: 15
clone size: .
V gene: TRBV7-3
D gene: .
CDR3 protein: CASSLGAGSINEQFF
CDR3 DNA: TGTGCCAGCAGCTTAGGGGCAGGGTCCATCAATGAGCAGTTCTTC

J gene: TRBJ2-5
CDR3 length: 14
clone size: .
V gene: TRBV5-4
D gene: .
CDR3 protein: CASSLAPFQETQYF
CDR3 DNA: TGTGCCAGCAGCTTAGCACCTTTCCAAGAGACCCAGTACTTC

J gene: TRBJ1-1
CDR3 length: 13
clone size: .
V gene: TRBV29-1
D gene: TRBD1
CDR3 protein: CSAKTGRSTEAFF
CDR3 DNA: TGCAGCGCAAAGACAGGGCGATCCACTGAAGCTTTCTTT

J gene: TRBJ2-3
CDR3 length: 18
clone size: once
V gene: TRBV5-3
D gene: TRBD1
CDR3 protein: CARSLALARDRVTDTQYF
CDR3 DNA: TGTGCCAGAAGCTTGGCCTTAGCCAGGGACAGGGTGACAGATACGCAGTATTTT

J gene: TRBJ1-3
CDR3 length: 12
clone size: .
V gene: TRBV30
D gene: .
CDR3 protein: CAWNGAGNTIYF
CDR3 DNA: TGTGCCTGGAACGGAGCTGGAAACACCATATATTTT

J gene: TRBJ1-2
CDR3 length: 19
clone size: .
V gene: TRBV18
D gene: .
CDR3 protein: CASSPFLLGGDHDTYGYTF
CDR3 DNA: TGTGCCAGCTCACCATTCCTTCTGGGGGGGGACCACGACACCTATGGCTACACCTTC

J gene: TRBJ2-5
CDR3 length: 15
clone size: once
V gene: TRBV28
D gene: TRBD2
CDR3 protein: CASSPSLAGVETQYF
CDR3 DNA: TGTGCCAGCAGTCCCTCACTAGCGGGGGTAGAGACCCAGTACTTC

J gene: TRBJ2-2
CDR3 length: 17
clone size: .
V gene: TRBV7-2
D gene: TRBD2
CDR3 protein: CASSLAGLAGAAGELFF
CDR3 DNA: TGTGCCAGCAGCTTAGCCGGGCTAGCGGGAGCTGCCGGGGAGCTGTTTTTT

J gene: TRBJ2-7
CDR3 length: 12
clone size: .
V gene: TRBV19
D gene: TRBD1
CDR3 protein: CASSQGAYEQYF
CDR3 DNA: TGTGCCTCCTCGCAGGGGGCATACGAGCAGTACTTC

J gene: TRBJ1-4
CDR3 length: 15
clone size: once
V gene: TRBV18
D gene: .
CDR3 protein: CASSPTRATNEKLFF
CDR3 DNA: TGTGCCAGCTCACCTACTCGTGCAACTAATGAAAAACTGTTTTTT

J gene: TRBJ2-3
CDR3 length: 13
clone size: .
V gene: TRBV24-1
D gene: .
CDR3 protein: CATTSGSTDTQYF
CDR3 DNA: TGTGCCACCACCAGCGGGAGCACAGATACGCAGTATTTT

J gene: TRBJ1-5
CDR3 length: 15
clone size: .
V gene: TRBV4-1
D gene: TRBD1
CDR3 protein: CASSQDFLQGLPQHF
CDR3 DNA: TGCGCCAGCAGCCAAGACTTTCTACAGGGGTTGCCCCAGCATTTT

J gene: TRBJ1-6
CDR3 length: 14
clone size: once
V gene: TRBV4-3
D gene: .
CDR3 protein: CASSYRADNSPLHF
CDR3 DNA: TGCGCCAGCAGTTACAGGGCCGATAATTCACCCCTCCACTTT

J gene: TRBJ2-7
CDR3 length: 14
clone size: .
V gene: TRBV7-3
D gene: .
CDR3 protein: CASSLTGATTEQYF
CDR3 DNA: TGTGCCAGCAGTCTGACGGGAGCGACTACCGAGCAGTACTTC

J gene: TRBJ1-1
CDR3 length: 13
clone size: .
V gene: TRBV7-9
D gene: TRBD1
CDR3 protein: CASSSLQGDEAFF
CDR3 DNA: TGTGCCAGCAGCTCCTTGCAGGGGGATGAAGCTTTCTTT

J gene: TRBJ1-2
CDR3 length: 12
clone size: .
V gene: TRBV29-1
D gene: .
CDR3 protein: CSVAGAGYGYTF
CDR3 DNA: TGCAGCGTTGCTGGAGCGGGCTATGGCTACACCTTC

J gene: TRBJ2-2
CDR3 length: 13
clone size: .
V gene: TRBV6-1
D gene: .
CDR3 protein: CASTEGSTGELFF
CDR3 DNA: TGTGCCAGCACTGAAGGTAGTACCGGGGAGCTGTTTTTT

J gene: TRBJ1-1
CDR3 length: 15
clone size: .
V gene: TRBV5-1
D gene: .
CDR3 protein: CASSLAGLPNTEAFF
CDR3 DNA: TGCGCCAGCAGCTTAGCGGGACTCCCGAACACTGAAGCTTTCTTT

J gene: TRBJ2-3
CDR3 length: 15
clone size: .
V gene: TRBV11-3
D gene: .
CDR3 protein: CASSLRGGGADTQYF
CDR3 DNA: TGTGCCAGCAGCTTAAGGGGAGGGGGAGCAGATACGCAGTATTTT

J gene: TRBJ2-3
CDR3 length: 14
clone size: .
V gene: TRBV5-8
D gene: TRBD1
CDR3 protein: CASSPGTGVDTQYF
CDR3 DNA: TGTGCCAGCAGCCCTGGGACAGGAGTGGATACGCAGTATTTT

J gene: TRBJ1-1
CDR3 length: 13
clone size: .
V gene: TRBV7-8
D gene: .
CDR3 protein: CASSYGVNTEAFF
CDR3 DNA: TGTGCCAGCAGCTACGGGGTGAACACTGAAGCTTTCTTT

J gene: TRBJ2-7
CDR3 length: 16
clone size: .
V gene: TRBV4-1
D gene: TRBD2
CDR3 protein: CASSQLSGGSSYEQYF
CDR3 DNA: TGCGCCAGCAGCCAACTGAGCGGGGGGAGCTCCTACGAGCAGTACTTC

J gene: TRBJ2-1
CDR3 length: 15
clone size: .
V gene: TRBV5-1
D gene: .
CDR3 protein: CASSLKGEPYNEQFF
CDR3 DNA: TGCGCCAGCAGCTTGAAGGGGGAGCCCTACAATGAGCAGTTCTTC

J gene: TRBJ1-3
CDR3 length: 14
clone size: .
V gene: TRBV7-9
D gene: .
CDR3 protein: CASSIQVFGNTIYF
CDR3 DNA: TGTGCCAGCAGCATACAGGTTTTTGGAAACACCATATATTTT

J gene: TRBJ2-4
CDR3 length: 19
clone size: .
V gene: TRBV24-1
D gene: TRBD2
CDR3 protein: CATTRGRWRERLAKNIQYF
CDR3 DNA: TGTGCCACCACTCGCGGTCGGTGGCGGGAGAGGCTGGCCAAAAACATTCAGTACTTC

J gene: TRBJ2-3
CDR3 length: 16
clone size: few
V gene: TRBV5-1
D gene: TRBD2
CDR3 protein: CASSLGAGGPPDTQYF
CDR3 DNA: TGCGCCAGCAGCTTGGGGGCGGGAGGGCCCCCAGATACGCAGTATTTT

J gene: TRBJ1-2
CDR3 length: 14
clone size: .
V gene: TRBV9
D gene: .
CDR3 protein: CASSQGGPAYGYTF
CDR3 DNA: TGTGCCAGCAGCCAAGGTGGGCCTGCCTATGGCTACACCTTC

J gene: TRBJ2-5
CDR3 length: 20
clone size: .
V gene: TRBV12-5
D gene: TRBD2
CDR3 protein: CASGLYGAGAGLEREETQYF
CDR3 DNA: TGTGCTAGTGGTTTGTACGGGGCGGGAGCGGGTTTAGAGCGAGAAGAGACCCAGTACTTC

J gene: TRBJ2-7
CDR3 length: 14
clone size: once
V gene: TRBV7-8
D gene: .
CDR3 protein: CASSLGGLSYEQYF
CDR3 DNA: TGTGCCAGCAGCTTAGGGGGGCTCTCCTACGAGCAGTACTTC

J gene: TRBJ2-5
CDR3 length: 15
clone size: .
V gene: TRBV28
D gene: .
CDR3 protein: CASSLTEGGRETQYF
CDR3 DNA: TGTGCCAGCAGCTTGACAGAAGGGGGAAGGGAGACCCAGTACTTC

J gene: TRBJ1-6
CDR3 length: 15
clone size: .
V gene: TRBV3-1/TRBV3-2
D gene: TRBD1
CDR3 protein: CASSYGTAHNSPLHF
CDR3 DNA: TGTGCCAGCAGCTACGGGACAGCCCATAATTCACCCCTCCACTTT

J gene: TRBJ2-3
CDR3 length: 15
clone size: .
V gene: TRBV20-1
D gene: .
CDR3 protein: CSASLGADSTDTQYF
CDR3 DNA: TGCAGTGCTAGTCTAGGAGCGGATAGCACAGATACGCAGTATTTT

J gene: TRBJ1-1
CDR3 length: 14
clone size: .
V gene: TRBV3-1/TRBV3-2
D gene: .
CDR3 protein: CASSQEGRVTEAFF
CDR3 DNA: TGTGCCAGCAGCCAAGAGGGCAGGGTCACTGAAGCTTTCTTT

J gene: TRBJ1-1
CDR3 length: 13
clone size: .
V gene: TRBV6-5
D gene: .
CDR3 protein: CASRQGQNTEAFF
CDR3 DNA: TGTGCCAGCAGACAGGGCCAGAACACTGAAGCTTTCTTT

J gene: TRBJ2-7
CDR3 length: 13
clone size: .
V gene: TRBV5-1
D gene: .
CDR3 protein: CASSFTGMGEQYF
CDR3 DNA: TGCGCCAGCAGCTTCACGGGGATGGGCGAGCAGTACTTC

J gene: TRBJ1-2
CDR3 length: 14
clone size: .
V gene: TRBV3-1/TRBV3-2
D gene: .
CDR3 protein: CASSRGGAGYGYTF
CDR3 DNA: TGTGCCAGCTCCCGGGGGGGCGCGGGTTATGGCTACACCTTC

J gene: TRBJ1-2
CDR3 length: 15
clone size: .
V gene: TRBV6-5
D gene: TRBD1
CDR3 protein: CASSPGTGGSYGYTF
CDR3 DNA: TGTGCCAGCAGCCCCGGGACAGGGGGATCCTATGGCTACACCTTC

J gene: TRBJ1-4
CDR3 length: 16
clone size: .
V gene: TRBV3-1/TRBV3-2
D gene: .
CDR3 protein: CASSQAGGRASEKLFF
CDR3 DNA: TGTGCCAGCAGCCAAGCCGGAGGGCGCGCTAGTGAAAAACTGTTTTTT

J gene: TRBJ1-2
CDR3 length: 15
clone size: once
V gene: TRBV6-2/TRBV6-3
D gene: TRBD1
CDR3 protein: CASSYPGQTNYGYTF
CDR3 DNA: TGTGCCAGCAGTTACCCGGGACAGACTAACTATGGCTACACCTTC

J gene: TRBJ2-2
CDR3 length: 14
clone size: .
V gene: TRBV29-1
D gene: .
CDR3 protein: CSVGPGVGTGELFF
CDR3 DNA: TGCAGCGTTGGGCCAGGCGTGGGCACCGGGGAGCTGTTTTTT

J gene: TRBJ2-2
CDR3 length: 13
clone size: .
V gene: TRBV27
D gene: .
CDR3 protein: CASRQGNTGELFF
CDR3 DNA: TGTGCCAGCAGACAGGGGAACACCGGGGAGCTGTTTTTT

J gene: TRBJ2-7
CDR3 length: 12
clone size: .
V gene: TRBV11-2
D gene: TRBD1
CDR3 protein: CASSQQGREQYF
CDR3 DNA: TGTGCCAGCAGCCAACAGGGGAGAGAGCAGTACTTC